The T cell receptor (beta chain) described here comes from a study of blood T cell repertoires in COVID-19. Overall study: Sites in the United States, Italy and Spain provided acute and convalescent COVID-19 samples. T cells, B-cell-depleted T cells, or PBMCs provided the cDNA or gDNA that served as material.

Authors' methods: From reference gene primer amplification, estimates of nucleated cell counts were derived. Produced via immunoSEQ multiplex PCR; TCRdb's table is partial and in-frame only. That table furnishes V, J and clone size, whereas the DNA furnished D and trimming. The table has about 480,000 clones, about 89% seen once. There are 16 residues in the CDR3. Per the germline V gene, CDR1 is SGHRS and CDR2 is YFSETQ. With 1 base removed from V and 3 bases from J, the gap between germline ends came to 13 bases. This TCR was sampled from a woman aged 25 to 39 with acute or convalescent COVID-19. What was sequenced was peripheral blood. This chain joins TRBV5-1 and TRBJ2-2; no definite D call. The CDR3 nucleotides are TGCGCCAGCAGCTTGAATTTGGCCGAAGACACCGGGGAGCTGTTTTTT. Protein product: CASSLNLAEDTGELFF.